A selection of T cell receptor beta chains follows, all from one sample in a study of blood T cell repertoires in COVID-19. Here immunoSEQ multiplex PCR was the method, and the copy in TCRdb shows in-frame clones only, minus some. The sample lists some 100,000 clones, approximately 90% seen once, with approximately 1.1% in the top ten. The source material was peripheral blood. The receptors were sampled from a human donor in a cohort sampled during active COVID-19. The conserved cysteine and the conserved F or W are not part of the CDR3 here. Fields, in order: V gene, D gene, CDR3 protein. The D gene is left open where the match is weak.

>TRBV5-1|NA
ASSPGGDYGYT
>TRBV5-1|TRBD1
ASSLDRGNTEAF
>TRBV5-1|NA
ASAFRDTGELF
>TRBV6-2/TRBV6-3|TRBD2
ASSSIDPGLAEYEQY
>TRBV7-3|TRBD2
ASSLMSSGGGNEQF
>TRBV9|NA
ASSVQGQYNSPLH
>TRBV4-2|NA
ASSLEAASSTDTQY
>TRBV21-1|NA
ASSKGQGVFGEQF
>TRBV15|NA
ATSRDAVEVAF
>TRBV9|TRBD1
ASSPRDRGQETQY
>TRBV11-2|TRBD2
ASSPYDPLASGRYEQY
>TRBV3-1/TRBV3-2|TRBD1
ASRQRGQDEQF
>TRBV28|TRBD1
ASSFPDRGNYGYT
>TRBV18|NA
ASSPSQNPHTGELF
>TRBV28|TRBD1
ASRYGQGSNQPQH
>TRBV3-1/TRBV3-2|NA
ASSQFGGNEQF
>TRBV9|TRBD1
ASSLDRGGSSPLH
>TRBV5-1|NA
ASSLGGGRINSPLH
>TRBV7-6|TRBD2
ASSALPSGDYNEQF
>TRBV11-2|NA
ASSLEALNSHDEQY
>TRBV11-2|TRBD2
ASSLGAGGTGELF
>TRBV7-2|NA
ASSLRQTGELF
>TRBV18|NA
ASSPGDKYNSPLH
>TRBV11-3|NA
ASSSGDRSPHNYGYT
>TRBV12-3/TRBV12-4|NA
ASSSRAATLH
>TRBV3-1/TRBV3-2|NA
ASSQGGGAYGYT
>TRBV7-7|TRBD2
ASSDGTSVADTQY
>TRBV5-1|TRBD2
ASSQRGLAGDLGETQY
>TRBV2|TRBD2
ASSEARLAGNNEQF
>TRBV4-2|NA
ASSQDSSGNTEAF
>TRBV7-9|NA
ASSSNRDSIYNEQF
>TRBV18|NA
ASSKDTSNTEAF
>TRBV5-5|NA
ASSPTHRGASYNEQF
>TRBV5-6|NA
ASSLDMGSSGANVLT
>TRBV24-1|NA
ATSYQGTTGELF
>TRBV19|NA
ASSTARDSNTGELF
>TRBV6-1|TRBD2
ASSAPGLAGGPTDTQY
>TRBV5-1|TRBD1
ASSLSGQGSYGYT
>TRBV4-2|TRBD2
ASSQDRRLAESSYNEQF
>TRBV4-2|NA
ASSPIHRSNTEAF
>TRBV24-1|NA
ATSVAGFYGYT